This T cell receptor beta chain was found in a study of cytomegalovirus exposure and HLA in healthy donors. The PCR made use of 60 Vbeta and 13 Jbeta primers. Profiled with immunoSEQ multiplex PCR; TCRdb holds only in-frame clones, not every one. The table includes 180,000 or so clones, 60% to 80% detected once. The CDR3 totals 16 residues. V gave up 2 bases and J gave up 1 base, with 14 bases separating them. CDR1 and CDR2 from the germline V gene are MNHEY and SVGAGI. The material sequenced was PBMCs. V and J are TRBV6-5 and TRBJ1-1; D might be TRBD1 (6 bases). The receptor's source is a man aged 50 or older in good health and CMV-seropositive. The chain's CDR3 is CASSYGGGGANTEAFF. The CDR3 DNA sequence: TGTGCCAGCAGTTACGGCGGGGGCGGGGCGAACACTGAAGCTTTCTTT.